This TCR beta chain was captured by sequencing in a study of CD8 T cells in Susac syndrome. CDR1 is DFQATT, CDR2 SNEGSKA, per germline (reference sequence). This CDR3 has 14 amino acids. Trimming shortened V by 2 bases and J by 3 bases, and 14 bases separated the two germline ends. Healthy donors constituted the control group, matched for age and sex. TEMRA cells were FACS-enriched, with CD8+ and CD4+ T cells isolated negatively. Concerning this clonotype itself: Antigen unknown.

RNA amounts of about 0.5 to 1 ug underwent reverse transcription with random hexamers. An immunoSEQ multiplex PCR generated amplified TCR beta CDR3 products spanning 54 Vbeta and 13 Jbeta. TCRdb re-called the immunoSEQ multiplex PCR reads through MiXCR, storing one row per CDR3 protein. The table records about 140,000 distinct CDR3 sequences, approximately 93% of them present only once. Study observations and caveats: It was acknowledged in the study that the number of individuals who were included in its TCR sequencing and HLA analysis was relatively small.

Sequenced: CD4+ T cells from PBMCs. The chain uses TRBV20-1 and TRBJ2-7; TRBD2 might be the D (6 bases). The TCR sequence derives from a human donor in good health. CDR3 in amino acids: CSARTGSGDYEQYF. Here the CDR3 DNA reads TGCAGTGCTAGAACCGGTAGCGGAGACTACGAGCAGTACTTC.